The source of this TCR beta chain is a study of identifying expanded T cells in peripheral blood. Notes on the study in general: Clone count variance between roughly 2-week samples rose with total template count. Approximately 1.2 clones differed between technical replicates, versus around 15 and 19 over time.

The CDR3 consists of 16 residues. Between the trimmed V and J ends, which lost 2 bases and 0 bases, there was a span of 11 bases. The V gene's germline CDR1 is SGHTA and CDR2 FQGTGA. On this clone: What it binds is not known.

Here immunoSEQ multiplex PCR was the method, and the copy in TCRdb shows in-frame clones only, minus some. Here the sample spans about 82,000 clones, approximately 90% being singletons. During the collection period, no donor immune events like infections were recorded. The clonotype originates from a person aged 18-70 years in good health. Sequenced sample: blood. This chain uses TRBV7-3 with TRBJ1-5; the D is unclear. The CDR3 protein is CASSLVWSYSNQPQHF. CDR3 sequence (DNA): TGTGCCAGCAGCTTAGTTTGGAGTTATAGCAATCAGCCCCAGCATTTT.